This record concerns one TCR beta chain sequence. The data were obtained in a study of T cell changes during pregnancy in multiple sclerosis. TCRdb's copy holds only in-frame clones and misses some; the assay was immunoSEQ multiplex PCR. This repertoire shows over 55,000 clones, roughly 90% found once; its top ten account for 2.3%. CDR1 SEHNR and CDR2 FQNEAQ come from the germline V gene (reference sequence). V lost 6 bases to trimming and J lost 3 bases; unmatched junction nucleotides: 14. The CDR3 is made up of 17 amino acids. The rearrangement joins TRBV7-9 to TRBJ1-1, with TRBD1 matching 9 bases. The source of this sequence is a female donor with multiple sclerosis, enrolled in a pregnancy study. The sequencing here drew on peripheral blood, taken in the first trimester of pregnancy. The CDR3 reads CASSFGQGWRPDTEAFF. In DNA, the CDR3 is TGTGCCAGCAGTTTCGGACAGGGGTGGCGTCCGGACACTGAAGCTTTCTTT.